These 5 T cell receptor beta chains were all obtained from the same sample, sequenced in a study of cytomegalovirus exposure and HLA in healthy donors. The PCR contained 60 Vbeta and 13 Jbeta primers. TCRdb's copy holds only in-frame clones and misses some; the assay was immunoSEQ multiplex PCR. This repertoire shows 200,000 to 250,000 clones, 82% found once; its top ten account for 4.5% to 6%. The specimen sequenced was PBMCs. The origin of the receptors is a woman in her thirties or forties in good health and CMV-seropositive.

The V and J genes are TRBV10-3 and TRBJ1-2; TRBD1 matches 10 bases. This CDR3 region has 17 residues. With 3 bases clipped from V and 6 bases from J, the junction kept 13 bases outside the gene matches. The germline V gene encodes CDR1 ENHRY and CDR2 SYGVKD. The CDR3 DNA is TGTGCCATCAGTGAAGACAGGGGGCCGGTCGACGCGGATGGCTACACCTTC. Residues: CAISEDRGPVDADGYTF.

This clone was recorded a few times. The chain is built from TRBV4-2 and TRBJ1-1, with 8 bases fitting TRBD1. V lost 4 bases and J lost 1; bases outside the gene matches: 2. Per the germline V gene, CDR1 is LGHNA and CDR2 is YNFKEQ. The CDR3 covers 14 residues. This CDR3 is CASSLDRGNTEAFF. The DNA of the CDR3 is TGTGCCAGCAGCCTAGACAGGGGGAACACTGAAGCTTTCTTT.

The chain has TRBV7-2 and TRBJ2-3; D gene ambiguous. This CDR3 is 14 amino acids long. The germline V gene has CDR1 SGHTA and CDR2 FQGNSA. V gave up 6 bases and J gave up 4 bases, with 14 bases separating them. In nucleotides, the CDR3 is TGTGCCAGCAGTTCGTCCCCCCCGTCAGATACGCAGTATTTT. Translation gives CASSSSPPSDTQYF. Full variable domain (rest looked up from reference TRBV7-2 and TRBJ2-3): GAGVSQSPSNKVTEKGKDVELRCDPISGHTALYWYRQSLGQGLEFLIYFQGNSAPDKSGLPSDRFSAERTGGSVSTLTIQRTQQEDSAVYLCASSSSPPSDTQYFGPGTRLTVL.

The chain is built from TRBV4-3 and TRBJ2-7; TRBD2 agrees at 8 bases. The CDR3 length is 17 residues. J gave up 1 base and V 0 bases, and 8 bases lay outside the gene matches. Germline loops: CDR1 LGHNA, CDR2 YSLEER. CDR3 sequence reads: CASSQDRGGPISYEQYF. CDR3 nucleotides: TGCGCCAGCAGCCAAGATCGGGGGGGGCCGATTTCCTACGAGCAGTACTTC.

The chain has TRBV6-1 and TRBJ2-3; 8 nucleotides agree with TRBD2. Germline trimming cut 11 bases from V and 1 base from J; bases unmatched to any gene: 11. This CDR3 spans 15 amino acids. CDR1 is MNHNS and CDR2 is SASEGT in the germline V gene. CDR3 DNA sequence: TGTGCCCTCAACTCTGGGCGGGGGGGCACAGATACGCAGTATTTT. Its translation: CALNSGRGGTDTQYF.